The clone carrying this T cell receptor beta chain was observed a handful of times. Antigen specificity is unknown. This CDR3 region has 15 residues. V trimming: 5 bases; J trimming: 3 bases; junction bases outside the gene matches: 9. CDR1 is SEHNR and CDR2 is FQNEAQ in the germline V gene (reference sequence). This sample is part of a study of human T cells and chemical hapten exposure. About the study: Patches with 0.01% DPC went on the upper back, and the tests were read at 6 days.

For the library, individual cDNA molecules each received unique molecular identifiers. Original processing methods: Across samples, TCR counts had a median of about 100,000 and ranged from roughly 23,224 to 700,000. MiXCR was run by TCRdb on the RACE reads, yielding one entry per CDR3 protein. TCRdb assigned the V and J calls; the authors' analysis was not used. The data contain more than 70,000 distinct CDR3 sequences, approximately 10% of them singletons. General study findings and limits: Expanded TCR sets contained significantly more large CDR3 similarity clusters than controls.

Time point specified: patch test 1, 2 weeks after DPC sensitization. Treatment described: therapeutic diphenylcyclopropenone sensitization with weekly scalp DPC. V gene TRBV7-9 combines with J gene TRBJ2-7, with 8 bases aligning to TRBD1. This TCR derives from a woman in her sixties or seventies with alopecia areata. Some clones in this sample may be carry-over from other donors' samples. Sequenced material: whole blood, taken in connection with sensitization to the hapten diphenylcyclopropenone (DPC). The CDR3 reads CASSPNLDRVYEQYF. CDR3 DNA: TGTGCCAGCAGCCCAAATCTGGACAGGGTCTACGAGCAGTACTTC.